This T cell receptor beta chain comes out of a study of OX40 agonist ivuxolimab in advanced cancers. If patients had autoimmune disease history or systemic immunosuppression, they were excluded. Repertoires were generated with immunoSEQ multiplex PCR, while TCRdb's copy carries only in-frame clones and drops some. Found here are approximately 33,000 clones, approximately 90% of them singletons; the top ten hold approximately 26%. After removal of 4 bases from V and 3 bases from J, the junction contained 5 bases not matched to a gene. The CDR3 consists of 15 residues. Germline lookup yields CDR1 LGHNA and CDR2 YNFKEQ. General study findings and limits: Specificity for antigen went undetermined in the expanded peripheral T cells. CD8+ T cells were the subset that, on average, had more expanded clones than CD4+. At doses 0.1 to 3.0 mg/kg, CD4+ and CD8+ clones expanded.

With respect to this clone: Its antigen is currently unknown.

The J gene is TRBJ2-3, the V gene TRBV4-2; the match to TRBD2 covers 9 bases. This clonotype was obtained from an adult with an advanced solid tumor such as melanoma, head and neck, liver or kidney cancer. The sample was CD4+ or CD8+ T cells sorted from blood, taken in a trial of the OX40 agonist ivuxolimab. DNA of the CDR3: TGTGCCAGCAGCCCCTTTAGCGGGGGTACAGATACGCAGTATTTT. Its protein is CASSPFSGGTDTQYF.